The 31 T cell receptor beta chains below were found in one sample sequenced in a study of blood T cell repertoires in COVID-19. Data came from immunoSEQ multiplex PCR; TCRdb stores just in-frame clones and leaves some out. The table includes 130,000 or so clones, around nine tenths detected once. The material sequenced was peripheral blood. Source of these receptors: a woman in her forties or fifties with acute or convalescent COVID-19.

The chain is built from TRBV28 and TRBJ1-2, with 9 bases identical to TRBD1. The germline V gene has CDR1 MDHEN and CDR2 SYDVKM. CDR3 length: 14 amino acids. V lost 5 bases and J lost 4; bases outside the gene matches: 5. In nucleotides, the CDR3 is TGTGCCAGCAGTCTGTTGGACAGGGGCTATGGCTACACCTTC. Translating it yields CASSLLDRGYGYTF.

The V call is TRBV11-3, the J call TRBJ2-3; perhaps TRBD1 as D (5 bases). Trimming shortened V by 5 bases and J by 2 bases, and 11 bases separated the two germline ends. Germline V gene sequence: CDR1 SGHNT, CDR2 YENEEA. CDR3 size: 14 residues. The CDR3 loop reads CASSQGSFTDTQYF. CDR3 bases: TGTGCCAGCAGCCAGGGATCTTTCACAGATACGCAGTATTTT.

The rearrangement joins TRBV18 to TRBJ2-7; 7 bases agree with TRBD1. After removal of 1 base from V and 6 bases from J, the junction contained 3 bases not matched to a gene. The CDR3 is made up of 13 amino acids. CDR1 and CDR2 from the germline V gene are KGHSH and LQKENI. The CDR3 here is CASSPLGQVEQYF. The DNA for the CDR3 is TGTGCCAGCTCACCACTTGGACAGGTCGAGCAGTACTTC.

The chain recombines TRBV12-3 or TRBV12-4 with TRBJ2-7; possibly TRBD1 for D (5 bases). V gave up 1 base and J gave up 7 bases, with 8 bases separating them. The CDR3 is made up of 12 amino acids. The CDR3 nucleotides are TGTGCCAGCAGTTTAGGGACACCGGAGCAGTACTTC. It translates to CASSLGTPEQYF.

Here the CDR3 DNA reads TGCGCCAGCAGCTGGGACAAAACCTACGAGCAGTACTTC. This translates into CASSWDKTYEQYF. This rearrangement joins TRBV5-1 to TRBJ2-7; D might be TRBD1 (6 bases). V was shortened by 3 bases and J by 2 bases, with 9 bases between the two germline ends. CDR1 and CDR2 from the germline V gene are SGHRS and YFSETQ. The CDR3 sequence is 13 residues long.

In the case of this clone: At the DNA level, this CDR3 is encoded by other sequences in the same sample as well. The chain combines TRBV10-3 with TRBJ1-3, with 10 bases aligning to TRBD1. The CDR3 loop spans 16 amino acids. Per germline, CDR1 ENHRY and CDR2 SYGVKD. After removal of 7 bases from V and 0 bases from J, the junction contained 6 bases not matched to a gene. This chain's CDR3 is CAIKWDRGFSGNTIYF. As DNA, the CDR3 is TGTGCCATCAAGTGGGACAGGGGCTTCTCTGGAAACACCATATATTTT.

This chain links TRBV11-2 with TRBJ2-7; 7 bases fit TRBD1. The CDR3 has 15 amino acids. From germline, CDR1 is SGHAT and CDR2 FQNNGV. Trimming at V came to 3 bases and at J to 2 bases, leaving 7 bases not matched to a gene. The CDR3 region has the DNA TGTGCCAGCAGCTTTGGACGACAGGGAACCTACGAGCAGTACTTC. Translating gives CASSFGRQGTYEQYF.

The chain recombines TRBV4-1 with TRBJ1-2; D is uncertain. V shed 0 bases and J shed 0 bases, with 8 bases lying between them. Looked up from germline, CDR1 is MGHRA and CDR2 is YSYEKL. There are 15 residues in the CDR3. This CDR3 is CASSQDDLANYGYTF. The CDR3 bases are TGCGCCAGCAGCCAAGATGACTTAGCTAACTATGGCTACACCTTC.

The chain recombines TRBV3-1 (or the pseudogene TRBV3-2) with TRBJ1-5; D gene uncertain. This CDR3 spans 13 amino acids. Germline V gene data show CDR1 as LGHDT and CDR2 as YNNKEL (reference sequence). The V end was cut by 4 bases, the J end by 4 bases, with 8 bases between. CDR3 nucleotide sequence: TGTGCCAGCAGCCTGGGCAGAAATCAGCCCCAGCATTTT. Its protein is CASSLGRNQPQHF.

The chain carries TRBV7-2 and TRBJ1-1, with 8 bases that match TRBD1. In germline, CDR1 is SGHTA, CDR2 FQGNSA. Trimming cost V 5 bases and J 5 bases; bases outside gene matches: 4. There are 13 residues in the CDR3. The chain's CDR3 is CASSEDRETEAFF. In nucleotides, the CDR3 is TGTGCCAGCAGCGAGGACAGGGAGACTGAAGCTTTCTTT.

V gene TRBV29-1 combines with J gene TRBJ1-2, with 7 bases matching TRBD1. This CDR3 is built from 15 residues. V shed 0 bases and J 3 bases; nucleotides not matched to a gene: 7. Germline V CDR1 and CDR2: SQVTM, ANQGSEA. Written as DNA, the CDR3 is TGCAGCGTTGAAGAAATAAGAGGACAGGACTATGGCTACACCTTC. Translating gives CSVEEIRGQDYGYTF.

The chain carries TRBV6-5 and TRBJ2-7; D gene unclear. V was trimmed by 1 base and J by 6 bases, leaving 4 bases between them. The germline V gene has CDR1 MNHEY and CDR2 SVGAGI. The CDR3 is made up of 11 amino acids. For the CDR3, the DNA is TGTGCCAGCAGTTACTACGGCGAGCAGTACTTC. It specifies CASSYYGEQYF.

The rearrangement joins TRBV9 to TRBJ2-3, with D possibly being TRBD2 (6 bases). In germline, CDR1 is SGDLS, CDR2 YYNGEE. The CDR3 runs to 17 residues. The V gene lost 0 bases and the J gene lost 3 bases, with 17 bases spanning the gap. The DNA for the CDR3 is TGTGCCAGCAGCGTAGGATTAGGACTACAGACAACAGATACGCAGTATTTT. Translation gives CASSVGLGLQTTDTQYF.

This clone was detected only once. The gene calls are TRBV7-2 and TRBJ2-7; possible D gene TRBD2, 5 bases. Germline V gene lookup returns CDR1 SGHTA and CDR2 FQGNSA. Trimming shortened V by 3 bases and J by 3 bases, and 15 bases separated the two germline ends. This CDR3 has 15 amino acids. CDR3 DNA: TGTGCCAGCAGCTTCTATCTAGCATCCGACTACGAGCAGTACTTC. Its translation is CASSFYLASDYEQYF.

CDR3 sequence: CASSELGASTYGYTF. In DNA, the CDR3 is TGTGCCAGCAGTGAATTGGGGGCGTCTACCTATGGCTACACCTTC. The chain is built from TRBV25-1 and TRBJ1-2; possibly TRBD1 for D (6 bases). The V end was cut by 1 base, the J end by 4 bases, with 13 bases between. The CDR3 is 15 residues long. The germline V gene encodes CDR1 MGHDK and CDR2 SYGVNS.

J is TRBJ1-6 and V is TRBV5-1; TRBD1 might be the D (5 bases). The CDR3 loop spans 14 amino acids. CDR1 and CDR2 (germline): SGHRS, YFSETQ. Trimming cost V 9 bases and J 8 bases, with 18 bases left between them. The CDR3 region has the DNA TGCGCCACCAAGGAGGGGCAGGGAGATTCACCCCTCCACTTT. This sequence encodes CATKEGQGDSPLHF.

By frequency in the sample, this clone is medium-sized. CDR3 nucleotide sequence: TGTGCCAGCAGCCAACCAGGCTATGGCTACACCTTC. Encoded protein: CASSQPGYGYTF. The V call is TRBV3-1 (or the pseudogene TRBV3-2), the J call TRBJ1-2; D call uncertain. CDR3 length: 12 residues. Per germline, CDR1 LGHDT and CDR2 YNNKEL (reference sequence). V was clipped by 2 bases and J by 4 bases, with 5 bases between them.

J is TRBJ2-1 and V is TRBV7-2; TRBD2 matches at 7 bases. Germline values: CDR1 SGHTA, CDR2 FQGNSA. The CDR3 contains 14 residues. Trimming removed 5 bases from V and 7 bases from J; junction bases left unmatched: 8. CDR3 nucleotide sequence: TGTGCCAGCAGCCCTAGACTAGCAGCTAATGAGCAGTTCTTC. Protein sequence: CASSPRLAANEQFF.

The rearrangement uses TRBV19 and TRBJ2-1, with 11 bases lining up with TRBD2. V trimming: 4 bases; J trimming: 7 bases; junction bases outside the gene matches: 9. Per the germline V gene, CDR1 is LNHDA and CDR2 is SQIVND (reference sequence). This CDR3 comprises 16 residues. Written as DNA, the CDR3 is TGTGCCAGTAGTACACCTCGGACTAGCGGGCCTAATGAGCAGTTCTTC. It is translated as CASSTPRTSGPNEQFF.

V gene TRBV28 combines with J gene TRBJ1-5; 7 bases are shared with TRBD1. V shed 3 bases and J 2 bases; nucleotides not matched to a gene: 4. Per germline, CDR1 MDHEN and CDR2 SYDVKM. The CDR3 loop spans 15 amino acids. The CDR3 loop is CASSFSGGGNQPQHF. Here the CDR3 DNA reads TGTGCCAGCAGTTTTTCAGGGGGTGGCAATCAGCCCCAGCATTTT.

CDR3 coding DNA: TGCGCCAGCAGCTCAGGACTTGGTAATTCACCCCTCCACTTT. Translation: CASSSGLGNSPLHF. The V and J genes are TRBV5-1 and TRBJ1-6; D call uncertain. Germline V gene lookup returns CDR1 SGHRS and CDR2 YFSETQ. V lost 3 bases to trimming and J lost 6 bases, with 10 bases between them. The CDR3 is made up of 14 amino acids. Using reference TRBV5-1 and TRBJ1-6 for the parts outside the CDR3, the full variable domain is KAGVTQTPRYLIKTRGQQVTLSCSPISGHRSVSWYQQTPGQGLQFLFEYFSETQRNKGNFPGRFSGRQFSNSRSEMNVSTLELGDSALYLCASSSGLGNSPLHFGNGTRLTVT.

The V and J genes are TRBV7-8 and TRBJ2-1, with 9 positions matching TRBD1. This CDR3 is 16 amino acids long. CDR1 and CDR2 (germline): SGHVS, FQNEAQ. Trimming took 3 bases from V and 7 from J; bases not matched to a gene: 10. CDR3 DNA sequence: TGTGCCAGCAGCTTTACCGGGACAGGGATTGGTAATGAGCAGTTCTTC. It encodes CASSFTGTGIGNEQFF. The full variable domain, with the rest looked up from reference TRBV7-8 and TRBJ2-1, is GAGVSQSPRYKVAKRGQDVALRCDPISGHVSLFWYQQALGQGPEFLTYFQNEAQLDKSGLPSDRFFAERPEGSVSTLKIQRTQQEDSAVYLCASSFTGTGIGNEQFFGPGTRLTVL.

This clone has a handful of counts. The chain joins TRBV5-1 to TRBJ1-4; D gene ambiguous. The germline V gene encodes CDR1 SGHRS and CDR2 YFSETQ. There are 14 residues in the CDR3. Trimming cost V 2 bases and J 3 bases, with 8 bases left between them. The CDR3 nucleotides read TGCGCCAGCAGCTTTTCCGGGTCTAATGAAAAACTGTTTTTT. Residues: CASSFSGSNEKLFF.

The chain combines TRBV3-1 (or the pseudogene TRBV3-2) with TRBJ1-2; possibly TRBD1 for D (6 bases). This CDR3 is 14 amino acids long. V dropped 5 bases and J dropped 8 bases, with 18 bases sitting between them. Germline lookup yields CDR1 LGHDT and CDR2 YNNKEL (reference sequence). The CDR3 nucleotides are TGTGCCAGCAGCTACAGAGACAGGCTCGGCGGCTACACCTTC. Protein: CASSYRDRLGGYTF.

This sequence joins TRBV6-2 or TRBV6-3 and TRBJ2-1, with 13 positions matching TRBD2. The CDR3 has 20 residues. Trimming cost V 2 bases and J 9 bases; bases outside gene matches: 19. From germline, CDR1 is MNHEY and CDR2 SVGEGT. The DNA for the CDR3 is TGTGCCAGCAGTTACCCCCTAGACCGTCCCCGGACTAGCGGGAGAGGTGAGCAGTTCTTC. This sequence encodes CASSYPLDRPRTSGRGEQFF.

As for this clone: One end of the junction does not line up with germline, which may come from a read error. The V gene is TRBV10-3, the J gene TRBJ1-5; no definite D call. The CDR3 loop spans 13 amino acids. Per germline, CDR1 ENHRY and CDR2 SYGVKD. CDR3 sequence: CAIREYSNQPQHF. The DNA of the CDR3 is TGTGCCATCCGTGAATATAGCAATCAGCCCCAGCATTTT.

CDR3 bases: TGTGCCAGCAGCCAAGCGAGGGCAGGTGTTAATGAAAAACTGTTTTTT. Residues: CASSQARAGVNEKLFF. V is TRBV14 and J is TRBJ1-4; D call uncertain. Between the trimmed V and J ends, which lost 1 base and 4 bases, there was a span of 13 bases. Germline-derived CDR1 and CDR2 are SGHDN and FVKESK. The CDR3 is 16 amino acids.

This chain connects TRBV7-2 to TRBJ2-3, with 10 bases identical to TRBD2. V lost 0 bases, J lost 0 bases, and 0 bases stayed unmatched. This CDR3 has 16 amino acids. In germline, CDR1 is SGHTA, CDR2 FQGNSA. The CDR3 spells CASSLALAGSTDTQYF. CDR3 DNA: TGTGCCAGCAGCTTAGCACTAGCGGGAAGCACAGATACGCAGTATTTT.

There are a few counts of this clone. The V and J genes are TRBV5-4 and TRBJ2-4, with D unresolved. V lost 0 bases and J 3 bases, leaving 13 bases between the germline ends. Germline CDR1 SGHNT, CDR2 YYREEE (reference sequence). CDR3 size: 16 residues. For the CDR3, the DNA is TGTGCCAGCAGCTTGGAAAGAGAAACGGGCAAAAACATTCAGTACTTC. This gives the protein CASSLERETGKNIQYF.

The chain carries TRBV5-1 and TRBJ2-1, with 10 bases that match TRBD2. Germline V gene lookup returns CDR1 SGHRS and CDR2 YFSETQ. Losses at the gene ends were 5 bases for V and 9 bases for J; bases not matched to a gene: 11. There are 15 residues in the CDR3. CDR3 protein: CASSSISGGAAEQFF. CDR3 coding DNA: TGCGCCAGCAGTTCTATCAGCGGGGGGGCCGCTGAGCAGTTCTTC.

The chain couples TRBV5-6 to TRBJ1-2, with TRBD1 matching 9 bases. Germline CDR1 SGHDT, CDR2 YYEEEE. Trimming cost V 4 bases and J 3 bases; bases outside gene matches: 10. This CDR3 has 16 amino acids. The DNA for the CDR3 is TGTGCCAGCAGCATGGGACAGGGCCTTTTTGACTATGGCTACACCTTC. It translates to CASSMGQGLFDYGYTF. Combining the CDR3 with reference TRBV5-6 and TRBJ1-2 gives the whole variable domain DAGVTQSPTHLIKTRGQQVTLRCSPKSGHDTVSWYQQALGQGPQFIFQYYEEEERQRGNFPDRFSGHQFPNYSSELNVNALLLGDSALYLCASSMGQGLFDYGYTFGSGTRLTVV.